This T cell receptor (beta chain) was obtained from a study of T cell responses to AZD1222 COVID-19 vaccine. Study-level findings and limits: Per reports, nearly half of all spike-specific TCRs target regions that are unmutated in variants. Among the donors, most were white British and more were female, and clonal diversity was possibly underestimated.

Germline CDR1 and CDR2: LNHDA and SQIVND (reference sequence). The J segment lost 4 bases and the V segment lost 5 bases, leaving 6 bases of the junction unmatched. The CDR3 spans 15 residues. Notes on this clone: As yet, its antigen is unknown.

Data came from immunoSEQ multiplex PCR; TCRdb stores just in-frame clones and leaves some out. The sample contains 95,000 to 150,000 clones, roughly 91% of which appear only once. The source material was peripheral blood, sampled on day 0 of AZD1222 vaccination. V is TRBV19 and J is TRBJ2-7; 12 bases fit TRBD2. This TCR derives from an adult in good health. The CDR3 protein is CASSETSGSLYEQYF. CDR3 nucleotides: TGTGCCAGTAGTGAGACTAGCGGGAGTCTATACGAGCAGTACTTC. The full variable domain, its missing parts supplied by reference TRBV19 and TRBJ2-7, is DGGITQSPKYLFRKEGQNVTLSCEQNLNHDAMYWYRQDPGQGLRLIYYSQIVNDFQKGDIAEGYSVSREKKESFPLTVTSAQKNPTAFYLCASSETSGSLYEQYFGPGTRLTVT.